The entry below gives a single TCR beta chain sequence along with its context. This specimen belongs to a study of Ad26.COV2.S vaccination and SARS-CoV-2 variants. Treatment noted: over 15 received Ad26.COV2.S at low or high dose, single or two shots; about 5 received placebo; per-sample allocation not given. Samples were taken on day 63 after the first vaccine or placebo injection. The CDR3 has 11 residues. CDR1 is WSHSY, CDR2 SAAADI, per germline. Between the trimmed V and J ends, which lost 4 bases and 8 bases, there was a span of 6 bases. Data came from immunoSEQ multiplex PCR; TCRdb stores just in-frame clones and leaves some out. The table shows under 550,000 clones, with roughly 90% occurring only once.

The starting material was peripheral blood, obtained in a trial of Ad26.COV2.S vaccine versus placebo. The clonotype originates from a person between 18 and 65 years old who received the Ad26.COV2.S COVID-19 vaccine or a placebo. The gene calls are TRBV10-2 and TRBJ2-1, with no clear D. CDR3 region: CASSVGYEQFF. CDR3 DNA sequence: TGCGCCAGCAGTGTGGGTTATGAGCAGTTCTTC.